Listed below are T cell receptor beta chains from one sample, sequenced in a study of blood T cell repertoires in COVID-19. Measured with immunoSEQ multiplex PCR; TCRdb has only the in-frame clones, and not every one. The sample lists hundreds of thousands of clones, about 82% occurring once. Sequenced: PBMCs or T cells enriched from blood (not recorded which). These receptors all stem from a woman aged 50 to 65 who had recovered from COVID-19. CDR3s include the opening cysteine and the closing phenylalanine or tryptophan.

J gene	V gene	CDR3 protein
TRBJ2-2	TRBV19	CASRLKLTTGELFF
TRBJ1-2	TRBV4-1	CASSLQGRGSDGYTF
TRBJ1-2	TRBV11-2	CASSQIQGLNDGYTF
TRBJ2-2	TRBV7-2	CASSLAGLAGVYTGELFF
TRBJ2-7	TRBV15	CATSRDGRGSSSYEQYF
TRBJ2-1	TRBV11-2	CASSSGLAGGQNEQFF
TRBJ1-1	TRBV27	CASRPGQGNTEAFF
TRBJ1-3	TRBV9	CASSAGQGREQAGNTIYF
TRBJ1-1	TRBV6-2/TRBV6-3	CASSEPGQGNTEAFF
TRBJ2-1	TRBV5-1	CASSFQGAHNEQFF
TRBJ2-1	TRBV14	CASSQGSPRSEQFF
TRBJ2-7	TRBV7-8	CASSNRGRDRDHEQYF
TRBJ1-2	TRBV28	CASSTSAGVNYGYTF
TRBJ1-5	TRBV27	CASSRQSGNQPQHF
TRBJ1-2	TRBV5-4	CASSLAGGYGYTF
TRBJ1-2	TRBV11-3	CASSLVRGSVYGYTF
TRBJ1-5	TRBV10-3	CAITGGTNQPQHF
TRBJ1-5	TRBV2	CASGGVSGNQPQHF
TRBJ2-5	TRBV4-1	CASSQDGLAGETQYF
TRBJ2-3	TRBV28	CASSLRSDTQYF
TRBJ1-5	TRBV30	CAWGTGGNSNQPQHF
TRBJ1-5	TRBV19	CASGQEPQHF
TRBJ1-6	TRBV9	CASSVDLTQSPLHF
TRBJ2-5	TRBV4-1	CASSQMSGAETQYF
TRBJ1-4	TRBV6-6	CASGTTGRGYNEKLFF
TRBJ2-5	TRBV19	CASSIGLAEEETQYF
TRBJ1-6	TRBV3-1/TRBV3-2	CASGYRGGSPLHF
TRBJ2-3	TRBV28	CASSFGVLADTQYF
TRBJ2-7	TRBV7-8	CASSLGHRGSHPREQYF
TRBJ1-6	TRBV6-4	CASSATGSSYNSPLHF
TRBJ2-7	TRBV28	CASSLRQPAYEQYF
TRBJ2-7	TRBV7-9	CASSLGWDRGYEQYF
TRBJ1-3	TRBV7-8	CASSHWTSGNTIYF
TRBJ2-1	TRBV6-5	CASSPQGYDEQFF
TRBJ2-1	TRBV11-3	CASSPLRGSSYNEQFF
TRBJ2-3	TRBV14	CASSNLRGADTQYF
TRBJ1-5	TRBV19	CASRDRRGNQPQHF
TRBJ1-2	TRBV5-1	CASSPWGQAYTF
TRBJ1-1	TRBV3-1/TRBV3-2	CASSQVLQINTEAFF
TRBJ1-1	TRBV21-1	CASSTAQENTEAFF
TRBJ2-1	TRBV4-3	CASSQEPRGRYNEQFF
TRBJ1-2	TRBV19	CASVGPGHFNYGYTF
TRBJ1-6	TRBV27	CASSLSGTAYNSPLHF
TRBJ2-3	TRBV7-9	CASSFRLAPDTQYF
TRBJ2-5	TRBV5-1	CASSLETLRETQYF
TRBJ2-7	TRBV7-2	CASSFWRASGGYEQYF
TRBJ1-2	TRBV5-6	CASIIGTETYGYTF
TRBJ1-5	TRBV18	CASSTGTGGNQPQHF
TRBJ1-5	TRBV4-1	CASSQPGQRNQPQHF
TRBJ2-1	TRBV9	CASSDSPRDEQFF
TRBJ2-3	TRBV7-6	CASSLEGQGAPGDTQYF
TRBJ2-7	TRBV6-5	CASSPSGGGHEQYF
TRBJ1-2	TRBV6-2/TRBV6-3	CASSRQGRNYGYTF
TRBJ1-2	TRBV7-8	CASSSNRGRDGYTF
TRBJ2-7	TRBV5-1	CASSLRSHRFYEQYF
TRBJ2-4	TRBV7-9	CASSLLQGGAAKNIQYF
TRBJ2-1	TRBV5-1	CASIDEGAYNEQFF
TRBJ1-2	TRBV7-8	CASSLEGLSYTF
TRBJ1-1	TRBV13	CASSLRRGSPEAFF
TRBJ1-4	TRBV5-4	CASSWDRGTNEKLFF